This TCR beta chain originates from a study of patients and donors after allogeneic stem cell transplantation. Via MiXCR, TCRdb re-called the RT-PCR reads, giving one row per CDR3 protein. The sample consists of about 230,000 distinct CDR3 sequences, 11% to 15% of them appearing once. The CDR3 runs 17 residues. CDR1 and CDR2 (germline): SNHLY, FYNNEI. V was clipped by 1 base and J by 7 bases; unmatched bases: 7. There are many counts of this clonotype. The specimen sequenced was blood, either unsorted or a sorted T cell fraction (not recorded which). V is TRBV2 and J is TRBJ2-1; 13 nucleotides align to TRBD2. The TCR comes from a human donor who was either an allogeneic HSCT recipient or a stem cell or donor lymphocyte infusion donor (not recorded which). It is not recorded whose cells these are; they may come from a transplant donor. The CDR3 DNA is TGTGCCAGCAGTGAAGGAGGGACTAGCGGGAAACGGAATGAGCAGTTCTTC. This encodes CASSEGGTSGKRNEQFF.